The T cell receptor beta chain described here comes from a study of CD8 T cells in Susac syndrome (dated by TCRdb to between 2017 and 2020). Looking at the study overall: The study used repertoire sequencing to test whether antigen drove CD8+ T cell activation and differentiation in Susac syndrome. The study compared CD8+ T cell repertoire clonality among 12 healthy donors, about 14 Susac syndrome patients and roughly 16 multiple sclerosis patients.

Study-wide findings and limitations: The number of individuals in the TCR sequencing and HLA analysis was acknowledged as relatively small.

Peripheral blood CD8+ and CD4+ T cells from healthy donors, Susac syndrome patients and multiple sclerosis patients were profiled using high-throughput TCR beta sequencing. Treatment-naive patients with stable or active relapsing-remitting disease fulfilling revised McDonald criteria were used as multiple sclerosis controls. Bulk CD8+ and CD4+ T cells were purified by magnetic negative isolation, whereas CD8+ TEMRA cells were enriched by FACS. Blood was drawn into EDTA tubes, processed within 24 hours, and PBMCs were isolated by density gradient centrifugation. PBMCs intended for TCR sequencing were cryopreserved in liquid nitrogen and were subsequently thawed in a 37 degrees C water bath. A purity of at least 90% was achieved for sorted or isolated CD4+, CD8+ and CD8+ TEMRA cells. RNA was extracted using the RNeasy kit, and roughly 0.45 to 1 ug of the RNA was reverse transcribed with random hexamers. The immunoSEQ multiplex PCR assay, covering 54 Vbeta and 13 Jbeta segments, was used to amplify TCR beta CDR3 regions. PCR amplification bias was corrected using a synthetic template baseline for primer optimization and computational correction. The authors' analysis ran thus. Only productive sequences were kept, with reads annotated to V, D and J genes according to IMGT and analyzed in immunoSEQ Analyzer. Clonality was computed as one minus Shannon entropy normalized by log2 of the number of productive unique sequences. Public and private clones were assessed among the 100 most prevalent clones of each patient and control. Susac-specific clones were defined as absent from healthy and MS cohorts, 1052 published viral clones and other ImmuneACCESS disease sequences. The raw public data were reprocessed by TCRdb itself: fastp quality trimming at Q25, MiXCR clonotype calling, in-frame beta chains only. Duplicate CDR3 protein sequences are folded into a single record with the most common DNA and genes. These V and J calls are TCRdb output, not the study's own analysis. The sample contains 350,000 to 550,000 distinct CDR3 sequences, more than 80% of them found a single time. Approximately 0.12% of the sample is taken by the ten largest.

A note on this clonotype: What this receptor recognizes is not known. Base quality data are lacking; no much larger clone is found one base away.

This receptor was identified in a human donor with multiple sclerosis. Material for sequencing was CD8+ T cells from PBMCs.

The sequenced DNA: TGTGCCAGCAGTTTCATAGGCAATGAGCAGTTCTTC. Translated, this gives CASSFIGNEQFF. Recombination linked TRBV12-3 or TRBV12-4 to TRBJ2-1; no D segment can be confidently identified. The CDR3 spans 12 residues, from the cysteine through the phenylalanine. Kept here is only the CDR3 DNA, which spans 36 bases and is read in frame from base 1. V is shortened by 3 bases, J by 6 bases, and the region joining them spans 6 bases.